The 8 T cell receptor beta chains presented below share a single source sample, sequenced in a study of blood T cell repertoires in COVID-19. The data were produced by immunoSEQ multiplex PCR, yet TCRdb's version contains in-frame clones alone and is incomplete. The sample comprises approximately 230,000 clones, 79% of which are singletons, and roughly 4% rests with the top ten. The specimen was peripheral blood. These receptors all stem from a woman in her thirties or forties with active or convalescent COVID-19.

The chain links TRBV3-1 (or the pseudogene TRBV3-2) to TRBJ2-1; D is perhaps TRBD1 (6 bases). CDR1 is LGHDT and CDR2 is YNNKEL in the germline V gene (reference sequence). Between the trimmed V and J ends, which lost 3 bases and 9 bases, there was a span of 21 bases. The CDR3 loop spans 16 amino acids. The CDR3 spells CASSHGYQQGAAEQFF. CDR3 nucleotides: TGTGCCAGCAGCCACGGGTACCAACAGGGTGCCGCTGAGCAGTTCTTC.

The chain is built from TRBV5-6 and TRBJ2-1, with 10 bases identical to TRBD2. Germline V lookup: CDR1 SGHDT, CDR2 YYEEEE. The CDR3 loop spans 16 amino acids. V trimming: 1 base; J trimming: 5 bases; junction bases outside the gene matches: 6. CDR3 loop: CASSLYSGGAHNEQFF. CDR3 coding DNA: TGTGCCAGCAGCTTGTACAGCGGGGGGGCCCACAATGAGCAGTTCTTC.

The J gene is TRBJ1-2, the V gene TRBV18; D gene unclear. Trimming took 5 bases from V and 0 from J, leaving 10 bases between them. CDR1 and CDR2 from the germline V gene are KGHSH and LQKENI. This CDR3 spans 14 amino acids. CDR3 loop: CASSVNQANYGYTF. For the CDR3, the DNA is TGTGCCAGCTCAGTTAACCAGGCTAACTATGGCTACACCTTC.

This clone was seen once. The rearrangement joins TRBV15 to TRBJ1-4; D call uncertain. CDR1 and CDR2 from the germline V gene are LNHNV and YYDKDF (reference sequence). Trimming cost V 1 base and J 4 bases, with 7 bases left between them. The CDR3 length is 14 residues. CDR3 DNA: TGTGCCACCAGCAGAGCCGGGATTAATGAAAAACTGTTTTTT. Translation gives CATSRAGINEKLFF.

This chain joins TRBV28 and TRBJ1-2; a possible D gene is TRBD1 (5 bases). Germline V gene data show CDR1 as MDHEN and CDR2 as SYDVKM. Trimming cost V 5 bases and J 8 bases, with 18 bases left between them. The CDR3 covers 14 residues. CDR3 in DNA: TGTGCCAGCAGTCGCCCCCCGGGGGAGGGAGGCTACACCTTC. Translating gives CASSRPPGEGGYTF.

The chain's CDR3 is CASSLARGRTEAFF. The CDR3 DNA reads as TGTGCCAGCAGCTTAGCGCGGGGGCGAACTGAAGCTTTCTTT. The chain has TRBV7-2 and TRBJ1-1, with D possibly being TRBD1 (6 bases). The CDR3 extends over 14 amino acids. Between the trimmed V and J ends, which lost 0 bases and 5 bases, there was a span of 10 bases. Germline V gene data show CDR1 as SGHTA and CDR2 as FQGNSA.

The CDR3 here is CASSSGTGWWYF. CDR3 coding DNA: TGCGCCAGCAGTTCGGGAACGGGATGGTGGTATTTT. The chain combines TRBV5-1 with TRBJ2-3; D perhaps matches TRBD2 (5 bases). Between the trimmed V and J ends, which lost 5 bases and 14 bases, there was a span of 18 bases. Germline loops: CDR1 SGHRS, CDR2 YFSETQ. The CDR3 extends over 12 amino acids.

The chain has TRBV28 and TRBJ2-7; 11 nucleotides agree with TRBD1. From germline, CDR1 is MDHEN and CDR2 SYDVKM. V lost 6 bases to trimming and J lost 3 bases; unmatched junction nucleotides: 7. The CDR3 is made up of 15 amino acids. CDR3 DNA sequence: TGTGCCAGCAGGGGGGACAGGGGGTTCCTCTACGAGCAGTACTTC. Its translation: CASRGDRGFLYEQYF.